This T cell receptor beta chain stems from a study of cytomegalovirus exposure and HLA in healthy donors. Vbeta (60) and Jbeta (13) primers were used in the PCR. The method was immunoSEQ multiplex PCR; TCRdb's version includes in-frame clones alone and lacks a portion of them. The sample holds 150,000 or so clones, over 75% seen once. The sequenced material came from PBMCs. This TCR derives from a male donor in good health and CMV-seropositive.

CDR3 in amino acids: CASSQIAGGFTDTQYF. As DNA, the CDR3 is TGTGCCAGCAGCCAGATAGCGGGGGGGTTCACAGATACGCAGTATTTT. The V and J genes are TRBV5-4 and TRBJ2-3, with TRBD2 identical over 11 bases. Germline loops: CDR1 SGHNT, CDR2 YYREEE (reference sequence). Trimming took 4 bases from V and 2 from J; bases not matched to a gene: 6. The CDR3 extends over 16 amino acids. The full variable domain, with the rest looked up from reference TRBV5-4 and TRBJ2-3, is ETGVTQSPTHLIKTRGQQVTLRCSSQSGHNTVSWYQQALGQGPQFIFQYYREEENGRGNFPPRFSGLQFPNYSSELNVNALELDDSALYLCASSQIAGGFTDTQYFGPGTRLTVL.